This TCR beta chain was captured by sequencing in a study of cytomegalovirus exposure and HLA in healthy donors. PCR primers comprised 60 Vbeta and 13 Jbeta primers. Profiling relied on immunoSEQ multiplex PCR, and the TCRdb table lists in-frame clones only, not all of them. The sample comprises about 64,000 clones, about 85% of which are singletons, and about 10% rests with the top ten. Turning to this clone: The target antigen is unknown. The junction shows a germline mismatch at one end, possibly a read error.

Study-wide points: The authors reported that TCR beta sequences could predict HLA-A and HLA-B alleles. These predictions were accurate for most subjects in the first cohort.

The germline gives CDR1 LGHNA, CDR2 YNFKEQ. The CDR3 length is 16 residues. The gene calls are TRBV4-2 and TRBJ2-1; TRBD2 agrees at 7 bases. This clonotype was sampled from a female donor in good health and CMV-seronegative. The sequenced sample consisted of PBMCs. CDR3 sequence (DNA): TGTGCCAGCAGCCAACAAGCGGGACTATTCTCCAATCAGCAGTTCTTC. Translation: CASSQQAGLFSNQQFF.